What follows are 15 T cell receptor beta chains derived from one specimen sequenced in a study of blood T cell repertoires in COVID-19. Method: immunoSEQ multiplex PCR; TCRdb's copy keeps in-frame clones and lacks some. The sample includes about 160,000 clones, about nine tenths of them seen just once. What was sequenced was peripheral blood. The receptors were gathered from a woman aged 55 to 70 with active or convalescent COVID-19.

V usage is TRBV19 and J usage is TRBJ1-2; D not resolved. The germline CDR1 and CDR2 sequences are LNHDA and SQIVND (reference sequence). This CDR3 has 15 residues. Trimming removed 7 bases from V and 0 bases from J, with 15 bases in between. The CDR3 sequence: CASNPFRETNYGYTF. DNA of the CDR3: TGTGCCAGTAACCCTTTCCGGGAGACTAACTATGGCTACACCTTC.

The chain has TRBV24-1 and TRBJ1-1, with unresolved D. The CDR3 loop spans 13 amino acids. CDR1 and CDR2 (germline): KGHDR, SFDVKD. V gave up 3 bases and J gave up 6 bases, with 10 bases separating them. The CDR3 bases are TGTGCCACCAGTGATGGGTCCAGCGCTGAAGCTTTCTTT. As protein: CATSDGSSAEAFF.

CDR3 DNA: TGTGCCAGTATCGATAGGGGAGGGGATGAAAAACTGTTTTTT. It encodes CASIDRGGDEKLFF. This chain connects TRBV19 to TRBJ1-4; possibly TRBD1 for D (5 bases). The V gene's germline CDR1 is LNHDA and CDR2 SQIVND (reference sequence). The CDR3 consists of 14 residues. V was trimmed by 7 bases and J by 6 bases, leaving 15 bases between them.

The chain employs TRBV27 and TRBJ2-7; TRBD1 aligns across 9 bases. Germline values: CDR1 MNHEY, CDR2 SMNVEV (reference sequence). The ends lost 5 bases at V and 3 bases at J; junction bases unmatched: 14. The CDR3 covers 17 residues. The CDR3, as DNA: TGTGCCAGCAGTCCCCTACGCGGGACAGGGCTTAGCTACGAGCAGTACTTC. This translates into CASSPLRGTGLSYEQYF.

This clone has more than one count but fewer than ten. Here the CDR3 reads CASSQGSTPRDGYTF. CDR3 in DNA: TGCGCCAGCAGCCAGGGTTCGACCCCTCGGGATGGCTACACCTTC. The J gene is TRBJ1-2, the V gene TRBV4-3; unclear D gene. Germline loops: CDR1 LGHNA, CDR2 YSLEER. The CDR3 totals 15 residues. V lost 3 bases and J lost 6, with 17 bases in between.

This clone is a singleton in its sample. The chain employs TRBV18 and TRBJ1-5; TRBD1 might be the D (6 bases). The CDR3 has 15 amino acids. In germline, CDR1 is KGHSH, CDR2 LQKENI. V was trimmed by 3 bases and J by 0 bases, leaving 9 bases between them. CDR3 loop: CASSPQGYSNQPQHF. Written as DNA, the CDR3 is TGTGCCAGCTCACCCCAGGGGTATAGCAATCAGCCCCAGCATTTT.

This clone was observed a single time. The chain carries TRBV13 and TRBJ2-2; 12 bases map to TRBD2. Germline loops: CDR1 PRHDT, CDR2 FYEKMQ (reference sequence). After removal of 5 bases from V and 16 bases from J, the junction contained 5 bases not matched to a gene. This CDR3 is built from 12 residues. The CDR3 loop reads CASSTRTSGEFF. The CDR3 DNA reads TGTGCCAGCAGCACCCGGACTAGCGGGGAGTTTTTT.

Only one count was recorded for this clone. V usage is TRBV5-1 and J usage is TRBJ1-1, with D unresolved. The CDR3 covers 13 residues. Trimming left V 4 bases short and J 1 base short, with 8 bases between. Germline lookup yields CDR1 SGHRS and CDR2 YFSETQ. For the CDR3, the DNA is TGCGCCAGCAGCCCCGCTACGAACACTGAAGCTTTCTTT. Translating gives CASSPATNTEAFF.

The DNA of the CDR3 is TGTGCCAGCAGCGCAGGGACAGGGGGTGTTCAGCCCCAGCATTTT. It yields the protein CASSAGTGGVQPQHF. This chain joins TRBV11-2 and TRBJ1-5; 11 nucleotides match TRBD1. The trim removed 5 bases at V and 6 bases at J, leaving 6 bases unmatched. This CDR3 spans 15 amino acids. Germline V gene lookup returns CDR1 SGHAT and CDR2 FQNNGV.

The CDR3 DNA sequence: TGTGCCAGTAGTATAACAGGGGGTGGTATCGGGGAGCTGTTTTTT. Translation gives CASSITGGGIGELFF. This sequence joins TRBV19 and TRBJ2-2; 8 bases are shared with TRBD1. V lost 2 bases, J lost 7 bases, and 6 bases stayed unmatched. Germline V gene lookup returns CDR1 LNHDA and CDR2 SQIVND (reference sequence). This CDR3 spans 15 amino acids.

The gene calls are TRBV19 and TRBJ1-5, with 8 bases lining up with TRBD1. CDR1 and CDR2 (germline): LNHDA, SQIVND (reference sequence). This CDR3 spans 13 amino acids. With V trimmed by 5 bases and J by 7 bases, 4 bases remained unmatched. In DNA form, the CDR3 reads TGTGCCAGTAGTCCAGGGGGCCCCCAGCCCCAGCATTTT. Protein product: CASSPGGPQPQHF. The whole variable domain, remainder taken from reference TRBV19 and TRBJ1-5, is DGGITQSPKYLFRKEGQNVTLSCEQNLNHDAMYWYRQDPGQGLRLIYYSQIVNDFQKGDIAEGYSVSREKKESFPLTVTSAQKNPTAFYLCASSPGGPQPQHFGDGTRLSIL.

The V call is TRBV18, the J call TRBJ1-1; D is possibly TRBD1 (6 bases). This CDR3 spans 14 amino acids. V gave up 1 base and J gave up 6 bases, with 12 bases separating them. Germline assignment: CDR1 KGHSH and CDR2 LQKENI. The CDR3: CASSPQQGGAEAFF. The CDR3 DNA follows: TGTGCCAGCTCACCACAACAGGGTGGCGCTGAAGCTTTCTTT.

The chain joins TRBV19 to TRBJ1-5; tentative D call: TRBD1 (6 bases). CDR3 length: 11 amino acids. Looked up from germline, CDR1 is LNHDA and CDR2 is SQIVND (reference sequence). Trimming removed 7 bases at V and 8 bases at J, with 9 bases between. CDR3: CASKQGEPQHF. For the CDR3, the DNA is TGTGCCAGTAAACAGGGTGAGCCCCAGCATTTT. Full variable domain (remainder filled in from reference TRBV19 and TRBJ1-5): DGGITQSPKYLFRKEGQNVTLSCEQNLNHDAMYWYRQDPGQGLRLIYYSQIVNDFQKGDIAEGYSVSREKKESFPLTVTSAQKNPTAFYLCASKQGEPQHFGDGTRLSIL.

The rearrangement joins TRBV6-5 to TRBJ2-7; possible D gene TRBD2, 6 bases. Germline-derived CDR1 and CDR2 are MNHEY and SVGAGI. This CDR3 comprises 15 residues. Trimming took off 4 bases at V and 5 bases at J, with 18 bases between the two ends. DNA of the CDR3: TGTGCCAGCAGTTTTGATCGGGGGTCCCGGAACGAGCAGTACTTC. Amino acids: CASSFDRGSRNEQYF.

The CDR3 protein is CASSSATGVYGYTF. Written as DNA, the CDR3 is TGTGCCAGCAGCTCCGCCACAGGGGTCTATGGCTACACCTTC. The rearrangement uses TRBV7-9 and TRBJ1-2; the match to TRBD1 covers 7 bases. The CDR3 spans 14 residues. The germline V gene encodes CDR1 SEHNR and CDR2 FQNEAQ (reference sequence). The V segment lost 4 bases and the J segment 4 bases; nucleotides outside the gene matches: 6.